This T cell receptor (beta chain) was sequenced in a study of cytomegalovirus exposure and HLA in healthy donors. Study-level background: Under 85% of 300 to 450 genotyped donors fell in the Caucasian-associated ancestry cluster. General study results and limits: A further, later analysis showed that HLA-associated TCR beta chains (compared with equally common others) were more clonally expanded.

This clone was detected only a few times. The antigen remains unidentified. PCR primers comprised 60 Vbeta and 13 Jbeta primers. Using immunoSEQ multiplex PCR, the repertoire was profiled, and TCRdb retains in-frame clones only, with some absent. The sample includes about 110,000 clones, roughly three quarters of them seen just once. The CDR3 extends over 16 amino acids. V was clipped by 2 bases and J by 3 bases; unmatched bases: 6. Germline lookup yields CDR1 MNHEY and CDR2 SMNVEV (reference sequence). The chain has TRBV27 and TRBJ1-5, with 8 bases fitting TRBD1. Sequenced: PBMCs. The clonotype comes from a man aged 25-40 years in good health and CMV-seronegative. The CDR3: CASSLRAGGINQPQHF. The DNA of the CDR3 is TGTGCCAGCAGTTTACGCGCAGGGGGCATCAATCAGCCCCAGCATTTT.